This is a list of T cell receptor beta chains from one sample in a study of patients and donors after allogeneic stem cell transplantation. A single record per CDR3 protein comes from TCRdb applying MiXCR to the RT-PCR reads. The table has about 960,000 distinct CDR3 sequences, 18% seen once; the top ten hold approximately 5.9%. Sequencing used blood, either unsorted or a sorted T cell fraction (not recorded which). These receptors were collected from a human donor who was either an allogeneic HSCT recipient or a stem cell or donor lymphocyte infusion donor (not recorded which). It is not recorded whose cells these are; they may come from a transplant donor. CDR3s include the opening cysteine and the closing phenylalanine or tryptophan. Expanded clones are given a class, and other clones once, few, many or no size at all.

TRBJ1-1,few,TRBV11-1,CASRSSFRGATEAFF
TRBJ2-2,-,TRBV24-1,CATSDRSGTGRPGELFF
TRBJ1-1,-,TRBV20-1,CSARLRTGLLNTEAFF
TRBJ2-1,-,TRBV27,CASSALTSGRADEQFF
TRBJ1-2,many,TRBV12-3/TRBV12-4,CASSLPDREGGYTF
TRBJ2-7,few,TRBV11-2,CASSLGRNYHEQYF
TRBJ2-1,few,TRBV2,CASSEELAGASEQFF
TRBJ2-1,-,TRBV7-8,CASSSDRLIYNEQFF
TRBJ2-3,many,TRBV12-3/TRBV12-4,CASSLVGGWGSDTQYF
TRBJ2-3,few,TRBV6-1,CASTPRTGSTDTQYF
TRBJ2-5,few,TRBV12-3/TRBV12-4,CASREDRGEETQYF
TRBJ2-2,once,TRBV3-1,CASSGTGVVTGELFF
TRBJ1-6,-,TRBV7-2,CASSLYGGPLHF
TRBJ1-5,few,TRBV6-1,CASSHTGLGNQPQHF
TRBJ2-3,-,TRBV27,CASRLLAGGGTDTQYF
TRBJ1-1,few,TRBV20-1,CSESAKGAEAFF
TRBJ2-7,-,TRBV24-1,CATSQSGGPYEQYF
TRBJ2-2,few,TRBV5-1,CASSPGQFANTGELFF
TRBJ2-3,-,TRBV7-9,CASSLVTGVGDTQYF
TRBJ1-2,many,TRBV5-1,CASSSRGNYGYTF
TRBJ1-1,few,TRBV20-1,CRVPGAGNTEAFF
TRBJ2-7,many,TRBV29-1,CSVASQNTVNYEQYF
TRBJ2-1,-,TRBV12-3/TRBV12-4,CASSLDLLADNYNEQFF
TRBJ1-4,-,TRBV24-1,CATSTGGSGEKLFF
TRBJ2-4,-,TRBV11-1,CASSPRSGAGVWPHIQYF
TRBJ1-2,few,TRBV10-3,CAISAQGNYGYTF
TRBJ1-6,few,TRBV9,CASSLDPGQGNSPLHF
TRBJ2-2,-,TRBV3-1,CASSHGGYTGELFF
TRBJ1-5,few,TRBV12-3/TRBV12-4,CASSLSMGKGNQPQHF
TRBJ1-1,-,TRBV5-1,CASSLGGVARLNTEAFF
TRBJ2-4,few,TRBV27,CASSSSSGNIQYF
TRBJ2-5,few,TRBV7-9,CASSLGRVWDQETQYF
TRBJ2-1,-,TRBV3-1,CASSQRVSYNEQFF
TRBJ2-5,-,TRBV7-2,CASSLGRLAPQETQYF
TRBJ2-1,few,TRBV20-1,CSAEKADEQFF
TRBJ2-1,-,TRBV4-3,CASSLEGLVGEQFF
TRBJ2-7,few,TRBV5-6,CASSFIRSYEQYF
TRBJ2-1,few,TRBV29-1,CSVEDLSADEQFF
TRBJ1-2,-,TRBV20-1,CSATPANYGYTF
TRBJ1-5,-,TRBV5-6,CASSLGFGQYSNQPQHF
TRBJ2-1,many,TRBV5-1,CASSLAGTGYNEQFF